This T cell receptor (beta chain) was captured in a study of T-cell reconstitution after alpha-beta-depleted transplantation in children. General study points: When one year had passed after transplant, most T-cell counts and diversity came from newly produced T cells. Alpha-beta T cells about two months after transplant reportedly derived from several hundred expanded graft clones.

Of note for this clonotype: Its antigen is undetermined.

During its preparation, the TCRbeta library received unique molecular identifiers. TCRdb independently ran MiXCR on the PCR reads; one entry per CDR3 protein. This sample carries roughly 570,000 distinct CDR3 sequences, around 27% of them seen once, and the ten largest clones take about a third. V was clipped by 5 bases and J by 2 bases, with 14 bases between them. The CDR3 extends over 15 amino acids. Germline V gives CDR1 MNHNS, CDR2 SASEGT. Material: PBMCs, obtained before TCRalphabeta/CD19-depleted stem cell transplant. The sequence was collected from a boy under two years old with Wiskott-Aldrich syndrome, due to receive a stem cell transplant. The chain is built from TRBV6-1 and TRBJ2-3; D is possibly TRBD1 or TRBD2 (5 bases each). The CDR3, as DNA: TGTGCCAGCAGTCCTGACGGGGCACACACAGATACGCAGTATTTT. Translation gives CASSPDGAHTDTQYF.